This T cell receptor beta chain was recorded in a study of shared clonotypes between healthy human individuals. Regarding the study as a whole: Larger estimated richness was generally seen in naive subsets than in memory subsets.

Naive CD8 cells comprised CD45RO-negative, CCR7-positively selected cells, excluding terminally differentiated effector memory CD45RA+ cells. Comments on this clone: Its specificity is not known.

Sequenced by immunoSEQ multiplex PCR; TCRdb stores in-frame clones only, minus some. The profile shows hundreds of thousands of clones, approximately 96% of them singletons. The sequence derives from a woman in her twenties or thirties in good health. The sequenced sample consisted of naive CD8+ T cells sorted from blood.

CDR3 coding DNA: TGTGCCAGCAGCTTAGTTACAGGGGCTGGAGATACGCAGTATTTT. It yields the protein CASSLVTGAGDTQYF. The chain joins TRBV11-3 to TRBJ2-3; TRBD1 matches at 7 bases. The ends lost 1 base at V and 5 bases at J; junction bases unmatched: 6. The germline V gene has CDR1 SGHNT and CDR2 YENEEA. CDR3 length equals 15 residues. The entire variable domain, with the rest obtained from reference TRBV11-3 and TRBJ2-3, is as follows: EAGVVQSPRYKIIEKKQPVAFWCNPISGHNTLYWYLQNLGQGPELLIRYENEEAVDDSQLPKDRFSAERLKGVDSTLKIQPAELGDSAVYLCASSLVTGAGDTQYFGPGTRLTVL.